This T cell receptor (beta chain) is drawn from a study of blood T cell repertoires in COVID-19 (dated by TCRdb to between 2020 and 2021). With regard to the full study: Samples covering the acute and convalescent phases of COVID-19 were provided by collaborators in the United States, Italy and Spain. The material from the prospective study consisted of cDNA or gDNA derived from T cells, B-cell-depleted T cells, or PBMCs. Deeply sampled blood TCRbeta repertoires from subjects exposed to, actively infected with, or recovered from COVID-19 were included in the dataset. A freely available public database, intended as a resource for researchers studying the immune response to SARS-CoV-2, is where the repertoires were released. Samples came from the ongoing ImmuneRACE study (first 160 participants) plus 1,254 subjects from 6 global collaborators. The sample metadata nearly always contained a de-identified subject ID, COVID-19 status, age in years and sex. Where available, HLA class I and class II types were taken from metadata supplied by the sample provider and were not determined by assay-based typing. What the research found in general, with its limitations: How much clinical and demographic metadata was included differed by source and by participant, and the metadata was provided uncurated.

Collaborating institutions collected whole blood in K2EDTA tubes following their own protocols. For TCRbeta analysis, collaborators shipped samples in one of three forms: frozen whole blood, isolated PBMCs, or DNA extracted from either of those sample types. The immunoSEQ Assay, a bias-controlled multiplex PCR, was used to amplify TCRbeta CDR3 regions from genomic DNA. Under the source paper's analysis protocol: The number of nucleated cells in each sample was estimated by amplification of reference gene primers within the assay. To quantify the absolute abundance of each unique TCRbeta CDR3 rearrangement, sequence reads were collapsed and filtered. Productive Simpson clonality was computed per sample as the square root of Simpson's diversity index over productive rearrangements. TCRdb retrieved this table from immuneACCESS and kept in-frame rearrangements only. Not all clones are present; in checked studies, unresolved V genes account for under half, and no reason is known for the remainder. V and J calls and clone size are as listed in that table; D and trimming were resolved from the DNA. This sample lists about 240,000 clones; around 83% were detected once. Jointly, the top ten make up around 12% of the sample.

This clone is a singleton in its sample. Which antigen it targets is not known. Per-nucleotide qualities are absent, and no much larger clonotype sits a single base away. V and J are truncated by 7 bases and 4 bases respectively, leaving an intervening sequence of 17 bases. Taken from cysteine to phenylalanine, the CDR3 has 14 residues. CDR3 DNA is the only sequence kept; it has 42 bases, read in frame from the first base. Taken from the germline V gene, the CDR1 and CDR2 loops are ENHRY and SYGVKD. Sequences were obtained from peripheral blood. The chain is encoded by TRBV10-3 joined to TRBJ2-7; the best D guess is TRBD1, with 8 bases matching. This clonotype was sampled from an older woman with active or convalescent COVID-19. The CDR3 sequence is CAIKDGQGGYEQYF. In nucleotide form, the sequence is TGTGCCATCAAAGACGGACAGGGAGGGTACGAGCAGTACTTC.